The rows below give T cell receptor beta chains drawn from one sample of a study of blood T cells in healthy people across ages. One entry per CDR3 protein, called by TCRdb with MiXCR from the 5' RACE reads. Altogether approximately 800,000 distinct CDR3 sequences are present, 20% to 30% being singletons, with the ten largest covering 3% to 4%. These sequences were also reported in another study, on T cells of mothers and their children.

Sample: blood. These receptors came from a boy under 18 in good health. Both conserved end residues are trimmed from each CDR3.

V gene: TRBV7-9; CDR3 protein: ASSLAMGGGPQH
V gene: TRBV5-1; CDR3 protein: ASKEGLGFYEQY
V gene: TRBV28; CDR3 protein: ASSLGLAGGVDTQY
V gene: TRBV25-1; CDR3 protein: ASSESTVNEKLF
V gene: TRBV29-1; CDR3 protein: SVETGVETQY
V gene: TRBV7-2; CDR3 protein: ASSFTVDGSLF
V gene: TRBV28; CDR3 protein: ASRETEATGELF
V gene: TRBV18; CDR3 protein: ASSSSGLAGGVNEQF
V gene: TRBV7-9; CDR3 protein: ASRIGQGGDYGYT
V gene: TRBV3-1; CDR3 protein: ASSRPGNEQF
V gene: TRBV20-1; CDR3 protein: SAPPRRGRYEQY
V gene: TRBV7-9; CDR3 protein: ASTQQTGRGETQY
V gene: TRBV13; CDR3 protein: ASSLMMGPGELF
V gene: TRBV4-3; CDR3 protein: ASSQGERGWSPTY
V gene: TRBV12-3/TRBV12-4; CDR3 protein: ASSFRSGVVTDTQY
V gene: TRBV7-2; CDR3 protein: ASSSTGDPVYGYT
V gene: TRBV12-3/TRBV12-4; CDR3 protein: ASSPPGATKNIQY
V gene: TRBV5-4; CDR3 protein: ASSGTSGPADTQY
V gene: TRBV4-3; CDR3 protein: ASSQGGGALLNEKLF
V gene: TRBV11-2; CDR3 protein: ASSFWTEETQY
V gene: TRBV7-8; CDR3 protein: ASSFPAGGEINNEQF
V gene: TRBV4-1; CDR3 protein: ASSQEKAASSYNEQF
V gene: TRBV12-3/TRBV12-4; CDR3 protein: ASSLGGSTEQF
V gene: TRBV7-2; CDR3 protein: ASSASTSGPQETQY
V gene: TRBV27; CDR3 protein: ASSADRATNEKLF
V gene: TRBV5-1; CDR3 protein: ASSLDSTNEKLF
V gene: TRBV23-1; CDR3 protein: ASSQSREGCGNQPQH
V gene: TRBV7-2; CDR3 protein: ASSFSTNYGYT
V gene: TRBV15; CDR3 protein: ATSRAREGYNEQF
V gene: TRBV13; CDR3 protein: ASGGGGFFSLDTQY
V gene: TRBV30; CDR3 protein: AWMGPGANVLT
V gene: TRBV5-1; CDR3 protein: ASSLGVGGNEKLF
V gene: TRBV7-2; CDR3 protein: ASSLWSLETQY
V gene: TRBV12-3/TRBV12-4; CDR3 protein: ASSLTSPGTVTQY
V gene: TRBV20-1; CDR3 protein: SARGPGLGAETQY
V gene: TRBV28; CDR3 protein: ASSFGPSSGINEQF